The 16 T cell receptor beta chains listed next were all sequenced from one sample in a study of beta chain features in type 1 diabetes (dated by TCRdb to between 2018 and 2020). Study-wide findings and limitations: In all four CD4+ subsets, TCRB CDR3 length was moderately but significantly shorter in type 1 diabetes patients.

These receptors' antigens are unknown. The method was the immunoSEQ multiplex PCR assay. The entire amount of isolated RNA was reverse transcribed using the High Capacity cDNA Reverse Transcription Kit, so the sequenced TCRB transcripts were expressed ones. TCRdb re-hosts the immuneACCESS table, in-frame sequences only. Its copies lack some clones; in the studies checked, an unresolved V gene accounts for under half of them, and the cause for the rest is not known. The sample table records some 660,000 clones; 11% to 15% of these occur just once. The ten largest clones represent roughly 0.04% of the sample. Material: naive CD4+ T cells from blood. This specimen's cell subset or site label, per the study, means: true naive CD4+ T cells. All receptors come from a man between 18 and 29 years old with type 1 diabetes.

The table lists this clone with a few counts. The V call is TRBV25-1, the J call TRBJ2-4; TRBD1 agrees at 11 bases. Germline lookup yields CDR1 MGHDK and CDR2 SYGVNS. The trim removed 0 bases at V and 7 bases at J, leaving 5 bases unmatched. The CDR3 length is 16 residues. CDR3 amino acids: CASSEYRGQGVNIQYF. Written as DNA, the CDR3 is TGTGCCAGCAGTGAATACCGGGGACAGGGGGTGAACATTCAGTACTTC. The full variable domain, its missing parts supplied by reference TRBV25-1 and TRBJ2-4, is EADIYQTPRYLVIGTGKKITLECSQTMGHDKMYWYQQDPGMELHLIHYSYGVNSTEKGDLSSESTVSRIRTEHFPLTLESARPSHTSQYLCASSEYRGQGVNIQYFGAGTRLSVL.

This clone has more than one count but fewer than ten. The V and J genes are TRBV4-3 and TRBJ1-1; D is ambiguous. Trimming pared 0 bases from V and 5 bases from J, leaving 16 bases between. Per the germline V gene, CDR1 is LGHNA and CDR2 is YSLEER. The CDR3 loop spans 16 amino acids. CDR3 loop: CASSQEGFVGRTEAFF. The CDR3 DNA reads TGCGCCAGCAGCCAAGAGGGGTTCGTGGGGAGGACTGAAGCTTTCTTT.

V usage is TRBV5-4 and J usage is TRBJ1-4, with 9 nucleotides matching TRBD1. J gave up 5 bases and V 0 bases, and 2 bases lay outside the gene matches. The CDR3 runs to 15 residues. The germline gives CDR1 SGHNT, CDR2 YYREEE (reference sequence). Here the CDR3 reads CASSLAGTGNEKLFF. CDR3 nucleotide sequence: TGTGCCAGCAGCTTGGCGGGGACAGGGAATGAAAAACTGTTTTTT.

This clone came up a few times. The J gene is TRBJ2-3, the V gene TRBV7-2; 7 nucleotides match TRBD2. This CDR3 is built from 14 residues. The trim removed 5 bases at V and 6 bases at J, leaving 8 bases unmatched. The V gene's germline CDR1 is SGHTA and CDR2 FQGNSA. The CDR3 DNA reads TGTGCCAGCAGCCCGTGGACTAGGGAGGATACGCAGTATTTT. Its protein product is CASSPWTREDTQYF.

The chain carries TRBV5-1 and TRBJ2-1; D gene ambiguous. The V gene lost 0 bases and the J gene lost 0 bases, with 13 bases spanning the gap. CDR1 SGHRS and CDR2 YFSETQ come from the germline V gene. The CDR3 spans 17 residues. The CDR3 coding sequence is TGCGCCAGCAGCTTGGTTCCCGGCGGAAGCTCCTACAATGAGCAGTTCTTC. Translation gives CASSLVPGGSSYNEQFF.

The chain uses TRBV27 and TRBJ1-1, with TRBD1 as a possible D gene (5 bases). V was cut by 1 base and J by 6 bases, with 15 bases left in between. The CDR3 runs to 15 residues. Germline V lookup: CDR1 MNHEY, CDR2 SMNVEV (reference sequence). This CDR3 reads CASSLYGTGAPEAFF. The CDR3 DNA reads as TGTGCCAGCAGTTTATATGGTACAGGCGCCCCTGAAGCTTTCTTT.

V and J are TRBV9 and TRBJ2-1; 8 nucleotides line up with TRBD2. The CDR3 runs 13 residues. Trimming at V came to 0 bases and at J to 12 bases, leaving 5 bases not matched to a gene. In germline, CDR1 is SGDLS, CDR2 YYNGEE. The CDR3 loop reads CASSVESSGGQFF. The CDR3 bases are TGTGCCAGCAGCGTAGAGTCAAGCGGGGGGCAGTTCTTC.

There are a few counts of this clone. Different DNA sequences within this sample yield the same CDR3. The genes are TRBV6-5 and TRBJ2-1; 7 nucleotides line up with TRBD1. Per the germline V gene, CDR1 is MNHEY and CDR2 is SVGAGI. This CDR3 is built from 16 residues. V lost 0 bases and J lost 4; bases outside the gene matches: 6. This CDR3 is CASSYSTHRGYNEQFF. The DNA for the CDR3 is TGTGCCAGCAGTTACTCGACCCACAGGGGATACAATGAGCAGTTCTTC.

The CDR3 region is CASSLLVGGEQYF. CDR3 nucleotide sequence: TGTGCCAGCAGCTTACTAGTGGGTGGCGAGCAGTACTTC. The V gene is TRBV7-2, the J gene TRBJ2-7; no clear D gene. CDR3 length: 13 amino acids. V was cut by 2 bases and J by 6 bases, with 11 bases left in between. The germline V gene encodes CDR1 SGHTA and CDR2 FQGNSA.

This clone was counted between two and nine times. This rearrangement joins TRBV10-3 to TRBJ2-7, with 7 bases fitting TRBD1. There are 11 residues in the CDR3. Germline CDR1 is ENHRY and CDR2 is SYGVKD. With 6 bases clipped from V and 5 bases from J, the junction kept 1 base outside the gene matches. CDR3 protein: CAISTGDEQYF. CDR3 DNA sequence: TGTGCCATCAGCACAGGGGACGAGCAGTACTTC.

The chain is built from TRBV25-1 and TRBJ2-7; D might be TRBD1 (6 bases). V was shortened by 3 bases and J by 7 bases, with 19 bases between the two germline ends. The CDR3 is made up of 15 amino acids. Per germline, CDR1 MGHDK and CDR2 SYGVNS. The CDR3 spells CASSDLGQGAPEQYF. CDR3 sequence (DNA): TGTGCCAGCAGTGACCTGGGACAAGGGGCGCCAGAGCAGTACTTC.

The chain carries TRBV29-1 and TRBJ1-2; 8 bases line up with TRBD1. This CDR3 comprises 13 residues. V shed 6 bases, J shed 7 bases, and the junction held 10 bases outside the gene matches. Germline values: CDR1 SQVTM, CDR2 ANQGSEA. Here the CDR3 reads CSVVPTGAGGYTF. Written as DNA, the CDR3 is TGCAGCGTGGTCCCGACAGGGGCAGGTGGCTACACCTTC.

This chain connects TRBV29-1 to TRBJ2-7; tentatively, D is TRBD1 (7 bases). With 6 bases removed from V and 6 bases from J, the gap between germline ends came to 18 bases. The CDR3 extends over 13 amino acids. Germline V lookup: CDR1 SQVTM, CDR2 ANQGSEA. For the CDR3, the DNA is TGCAGCGTGCAGACAGGGAGGAATGGCGAGCAGTACTTC. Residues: CSVQTGRNGEQYF.

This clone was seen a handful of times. CDR3 sequence reads: CASSPPGRDWSNQPQHF. The CDR3 DNA is TGTGCCAGCTCACCACCGGGGAGGGATTGGAGCAATCAGCCCCAGCATTTT. The chain joins TRBV18 to TRBJ1-5; D is undetermined. The ends were cut back, 0 bases at V and 1 base at J, with 13 bases in the middle. Looked up from germline, CDR1 is KGHSH and CDR2 is LQKENI. This CDR3 region has 17 residues.

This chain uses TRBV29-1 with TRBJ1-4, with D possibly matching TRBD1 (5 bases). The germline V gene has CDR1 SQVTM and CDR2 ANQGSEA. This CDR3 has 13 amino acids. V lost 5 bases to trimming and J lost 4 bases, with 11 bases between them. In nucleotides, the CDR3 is TGCAGCGTTTCCGGGACTCTTAATGAAAAACTGTTTTTT. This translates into CSVSGTLNEKLFF.

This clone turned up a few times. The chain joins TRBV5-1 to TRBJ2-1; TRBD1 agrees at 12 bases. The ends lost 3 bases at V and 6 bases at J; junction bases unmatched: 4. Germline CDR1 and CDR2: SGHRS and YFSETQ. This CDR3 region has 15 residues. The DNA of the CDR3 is TGCGCCAGCAGCTCCGGGACAGGGGGCTTCAATGAGCAGTTCTTC. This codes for CASSSGTGGFNEQFF. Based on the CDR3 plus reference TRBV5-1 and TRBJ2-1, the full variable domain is KAGVTQTPRYLIKTRGQQVTLSCSPISGHRSVSWYQQTPGQGLQFLFEYFSETQRNKGNFPGRFSGRQFSNSRSEMNVSTLELGDSALYLCASSSGTGGFNEQFFGPGTRLTVL.